This T cell receptor (beta chain) was documented in a study of radiation and T cells in renal cell carcinoma. Study outcomes and limitations: Without pretreatment biopsies, baseline tumor clonotype presence was undetermined. Top tumor clonotypes rose in blood 2 weeks post-radiation, then contracted.

Assay used: immunoSEQ multiplex PCR; TCRdb lists only in-frame clones, some missing. This table holds about 76,000 clones, 80% to 90% found once. Time point specified: blood 4 weeks post-SBRT, at nephrectomy. Treatment indicated: 15 Gy SBRT to primary tumor, nephrectomy 4 weeks later. This renal cell carcinoma was of the clear cell type. Of note for this clone: Its antigen is as yet unknown.

V lost 0 bases and J lost 4; bases outside the gene matches: 3. Germline V gene sequence: CDR1 SGHTA, CDR2 FQGNSA. There are 16 residues in the CDR3. Sequences were derived from blood, sampled from a patient whose treatment included radiotherapy and nephrectomy. This chain links TRBV7-2 with TRBJ2-1; 10 nucleotides agree with TRBD2. The receptor's source is a woman in her 70s with renal cell carcinoma. The CDR3 loop is CASSLASSGGYNEQFF. The CDR3 nucleotides are TGTGCCAGCAGCTTAGCGTCTAGCGGGGGATACAATGAGCAGTTCTTC.